This T cell receptor (beta chain) was sequenced for a study of PD-L1 blockade in urothelial cancer. Assay: immunoSEQ multiplex PCR; the TCRdb copy retains only in-frame clones and omits some. The sample shows about 39,000 clones, roughly 89% of them seen only once. A few counts support this clone. V was pared by 5 bases and J by 2 bases, with 7 bases between. The CDR3 is 12 amino acids. Germline V gene lookup returns CDR1 MNHEY and CDR2 SMNVEV (reference sequence). The receptor's source is a man aged 60-69 years with urothelial cancer. The source was PBMCs, collected around atezolizumab (anti-PD-L1) treatment. The V call is TRBV27, the J call TRBJ2-7, with D tentatively TRBD2 (5 bases). The CDR3 protein is CASSRGAYEQYF. CDR3 sequence (DNA): TGTGCCAGCAGTCGGGGAGCCTACGAGCAGTACTTC.